This T cell receptor (beta chain) was documented in a study of control samples from healthy donors and cancer patients. Profiling relied on immunoSEQ multiplex PCR, and the TCRdb table lists in-frame clones only, not all of them. The repertoire holds 150,000 or so clones, with about 95% as singletons. This CDR3 is built from 14 residues. J was trimmed by 5 bases and V by 4 bases; bases with no gene match: 2. The germline V gene has CDR1 SEHNR and CDR2 FQNEAQ (reference sequence). The sequence was obtained from a man aged 60 to 75 with colorectal cancer. V gene TRBV7-9 combines with J gene TRBJ1-4, with 9 positions matching TRBD1. Sequenced sample: PBMCs. The CDR3 nucleotides read TGTGCCAGCAGCTCACAGGGGGCGAATGAAAAACTGTTTTTT. Translating it yields CASSSQGANEKLFF.